The 17 T cell receptor beta chains presented below share a single source sample, sequenced in a study of cytomegalovirus exposure and HLA in healthy donors. It was with 60 Vbeta and 13 Jbeta primers that the PCR ran. The method was immunoSEQ multiplex PCR; TCRdb's version includes in-frame clones alone and lacks a portion of them. The table includes approximately 240,000 clones, around 89% detected once. Specimen: PBMCs. The receptor set was obtained from a young woman in good health and CMV-seronegative.

This CDR3 reads CASSVVPGGRGGTEAFF. In DNA, the CDR3 is TGTGCCAGCAGCGTAGTGCCGGGCGGTCGGGGGGGCACTGAAGCTTTCTTT. The J gene is TRBJ1-1, the V gene TRBV9, with a tentative D call TRBD1 (5 bases). The length of the CDR3 is 17 residues. Germline loops: CDR1 SGDLS, CDR2 YYNGEE. Trimming cost V 0 bases and J 4 bases, with 19 bases left between them.

This chain uses TRBV29-1 with TRBJ2-3; weak D call: TRBD1 (5 bases). This CDR3 contains 13 residues. V dropped 4 bases and J dropped 3 bases, with 11 bases sitting between them. The germline V gene has CDR1 SQVTM and CDR2 ANQGSEA. For the CDR3, the DNA is TGCAGCGTTGGAGGCCAGGGAACAGATACGCAGTATTTT. This translates into CSVGGQGTDTQYF.

The chain employs TRBV4-3 and TRBJ2-7; 9 bases align to TRBD1. J lost 1 base, V lost 4 bases, and 2 bases had no gene match. The CDR3 loop spans 14 amino acids. From germline, CDR1 is LGHNA and CDR2 YSLEER. The chain's CDR3 is CASSRTGESYEQYF. CDR3 sequence (DNA): TGCGCCAGCAGCCGGACAGGGGAGTCCTACGAGCAGTACTTC.

The J gene is TRBJ2-7, the V gene TRBV19, with TRBD1 matching over 7 bases. The CDR3 length is 12 residues. Germline V gene data show CDR1 as LNHDA and CDR2 as SQIVND (reference sequence). Germline trimming cut 8 bases from V and 6 bases from J; bases unmatched to any gene: 7. The CDR3 region is CASGLTGLEQYF. The DNA of the CDR3 is TGTGCCAGTGGACTGACAGGGCTCGAGCAGTACTTC.

The CDR3 is CASSSRQSNNSPLHF. The CDR3 nucleotides are TGTGCCAGCAGCTCACGACAGTCTAATAATTCACCCCTCCACTTT. The V gene is TRBV7-9, the J gene TRBJ1-6; a possible D gene is TRBD1 (5 bases). CDR1 is SEHNR and CDR2 is FQNEAQ in the germline V gene (reference sequence). V was cut by 4 bases and J by 5 bases, with 12 bases left in between. The CDR3 consists of 15 residues.

This clone was found a few times. V gene TRBV4-3 combines with J gene TRBJ2-7; weak D call: TRBD2 (6 bases). The CDR3 consists of 16 residues. The V gene's germline CDR1 is LGHNA and CDR2 YSLEER. The V gene lost 5 bases and the J gene lost 6 bases, with 23 bases spanning the gap. Here the CDR3 DNA reads TGCGCCAGCAGCGGGAGGTCGGGGCCCAGAGGCCTCGAGCAGTACTTC. It translates to CASSGRSGPRGLEQYF.

J is TRBJ1-6 and V is TRBV25-1; 9 bases are shared with TRBD1. Per germline, CDR1 MGHDK and CDR2 SYGVNS. Unmatched junction bases numbered 10, after V lost 8 bases and J lost 11 bases. The CDR3 is 14 residues long. Here the CDR3 DNA reads TGTGCCAGCTCTCGGGACAGGGCTAGTGCACCCCTCCACTTT. Its translation: CASSRDRASAPLHF.

This clone was seen a single time. The V and J genes are TRBV6-6 and TRBJ1-4; a possible D gene is TRBD1 (5 bases). Trimming took 7 bases from V and 8 from J, leaving 20 bases between them. Germline values: CDR1 MNHNY, CDR2 SVGAGI (reference sequence). The CDR3 sequence is 15 residues long. The DNA for the CDR3 is TGTGCCAGCACTCGCTGGGGGGGGGTCGAAGAAAAACTGTTTTTT. It yields the protein CASTRWGGVEEKLFF.

This clone is a singleton in its sample. The chain combines TRBV28 with TRBJ2-3, with 7 bases lining up with TRBD1. V gave up 6 bases and J gave up 5 bases; unmatched junction bases: 5. Per germline, CDR1 MDHEN and CDR2 SYDVKM. This CDR3 comprises 13 residues. In DNA, the CDR3 is TGTGCCAGCAGATCAACAGGGGTAGATACGCAGTATTTT. Translation gives CASRSTGVDTQYF.

The J gene is TRBJ1-4, the V gene TRBV11-2; TRBD1 is a possible D gene (5 bases). The CDR3 contains 16 residues. Trimming pared 1 base from V and 2 bases from J, leaving 11 bases between. CDR1 SGHAT and CDR2 FQNNGV come from the germline V gene. In DNA form, the CDR3 reads TGTGCCAGCAGCTTAGGAGGAGGGGTCACTAATGAAAAACTGTTTTTT. This gives the protein CASSLGGGVTNEKLFF. Combining the CDR3 with reference TRBV11-2 and TRBJ1-4 gives the whole variable domain EAGVAQSPRYKIIEKRQSVAFWCNPISGHATLYWYQQILGQGPKLLIQFQNNGVVDDSQLPKDRFSAERLKGVDSTLKIQPAKLEDSAVYLCASSLGGGVTNEKLFFGSGTQLSVL.

The chain uses TRBV2 and TRBJ2-5; 13 bases are shared with TRBD2. This CDR3 has 17 residues. Trimming removed 7 bases from V and 4 bases from J; junction bases left unmatched: 12. Germline loops: CDR1 SNHLY, CDR2 FYNNEI. The DNA for the CDR3 is TGTGCCAGCAAAGGAACTAGCGGGGGGGCAAGGGGAGAGACCCAGTACTTC. Protein: CASKGTSGGARGETQYF.

The V call is TRBV5-4, the J call TRBJ2-2; the D gene is possibly TRBD2 (6 bases). The CDR3 consists of 14 residues. Germline V gives CDR1 SGHNT, CDR2 YYREEE (reference sequence). V lost 5 bases and J lost 0, with 8 bases in between. CDR3 loop: CASSWRANTGELFF. DNA of the CDR3: TGTGCCAGCAGTTGGAGGGCGAACACCGGGGAGCTGTTTTTT.

V gene TRBV6-6 combines with J gene TRBJ1-3, with D perhaps matching TRBD1 (5 bases). The CDR3 spans 15 residues. CDR1 is MNHNY, CDR2 SVGAGI, per germline (reference sequence). V was cut by 4 bases and J by 0 bases, with 10 bases left in between. The CDR3 protein is CASSSRQHSGNTIYF. The CDR3 DNA is TGTGCCAGCAGTTCCCGACAGCACTCTGGAAACACCATATATTTT.

The chain links TRBV18 to TRBJ2-3; TRBD2 aligns across 12 bases. Germline V lookup: CDR1 KGHSH, CDR2 LQKENI. V was pared by 4 bases and J by 2 bases, with 1 base of the junction left unmatched. This CDR3 contains 15 residues. The CDR3 nucleotides read TGTGCCAGCTCACGGACTAGCGGGGACACAGATACGCAGTATTTT. Protein sequence: CASSRTSGDTDTQYF.

V is TRBV5-1 and J is TRBJ2-7, with 8 nucleotides matching TRBD2. CDR3 length: 15 residues. The germline V gene encodes CDR1 SGHRS and CDR2 YFSETQ. The junction had 11 bases not matched to a gene; V was cut back by 6 bases and J by 3 bases. DNA for the CDR3: TGCGCCAGCACCCCTGGGGCGGGAGGTTTCTACGAGCAGTACTTC. Translating gives CASTPGAGGFYEQYF.

The chain employs TRBV9 and TRBJ1-4; D may be TRBD1 (5 bases). Looked up from germline, CDR1 is SGDLS and CDR2 is YYNGEE. The V gene lost 0 bases and the J gene lost 10 bases, with 16 bases spanning the gap. CDR3 length: 15 residues. The DNA for the CDR3 is TGTGCCAGCAGCGTAGGACCCCGGGGGTCGGGAAAACTGTTTTTT. This codes for CASSVGPRGSGKLFF. The full variable domain, in which reference TRBV9 and TRBJ1-4 provide the parts outside the CDR3, is DSGVTQTPKHLITATGQRVTLRCSPRSGDLSVYWYQQSLDQGLQFLIQYYNGEERAKGNILERFSAQQFPDLHSELNLSSLELGDSALYFCASSVGPRGSGKLFFGSGTQLSVL.

The chain carries TRBV5-1 and TRBJ2-5, with 9 bases lining up with TRBD1. Trimming cost V 2 bases and J 5 bases; bases outside gene matches: 4. The CDR3 contains 14 residues. Germline V CDR1 and CDR2: SGHRS, YFSETQ. This CDR3 reads CASSFPGTGETQYF. The CDR3, as DNA: TGCGCCAGCAGCTTCCCCGGGACAGGGGAGACCCAGTACTTC.